Following are 28 T cell receptor beta chains from one sample sequenced in a study of T cells expressing NK-cell markers. From the 5' RACE reads, TCRdb lists one entry per CDR3 protein and no DNA. The table lists 350,000 to 500,000 distinct CDR3 sequences. Sequencing used blood T cells: a sorted CD56 or NKG2C T cell subset, CD4+ or CD8+ T cells, or bulk PBMC T cells (not recorded which). These receptors originate from a woman between 18 and 70 years old in good health.

This sequence joins TRBV10-2 and TRBJ2-1; TCRdb reports TRBD2, a call that lacks DNA to check it against. The CDR3 length is 14 residues. Germline V gives CDR1 WSHSY, CDR2 SAAADI. The CDR3 reads CASKEGPSYNEQFF.

The chain joins TRBV29-1 to TRBJ2-1; the TCRdb D gene call, TRBD2, has no DNA to confirm it. Germline V gives CDR1 SQVTM, CDR2 ANQGSEA. The CDR3 is 19 residues long. The CDR3 sequence: CSVEPIGTSGRTEYNEQFF.

The V gene is TRBV4-2, the J gene TRBJ2-1; TCRdb reports TRBD2, a call that lacks DNA to check it against. The CDR3 extends over 16 amino acids. Germline CDR1 reads LGHNA; CDR2 reads YNFKEQ. CDR3 amino acids: CASSQEPGLHYNEQFF.

This chain links TRBV7-2 with TRBJ2-1. The CDR3 loop spans 15 amino acids. CDR1 is SGHTA, CDR2 FQGNSA, per germline. This CDR3 reads CASSLGRRSYNEQFF. The complete variable domain, with remaining parts taken from reference TRBV7-2 and TRBJ2-1, reads GAGVSQSPSNKVTEKGKDVELRCDPISGHTALYWYRQSLGQGLEFLIYFQGNSAPDKSGLPSDRFSAERTGGSVSTLTIQRTQQEDSAVYLCASSLGRRSYNEQFFGPGTRLTVL.

The chain couples TRBV20-1 to TRBJ2-1; TCRdb proposes TRBD2, but this gene call is untestable without DNA. The CDR3 is made up of 14 amino acids. Germline lookup yields CDR1 DFQATT and CDR2 SNEGSKA (reference sequence). CDR3 sequence reads: CSARRESSYNEQFF.

The chain has TRBV4-2 and TRBJ2-1. There are 16 residues in the CDR3. Per germline, CDR1 LGHNA and CDR2 YNFKEQ. CDR3 residues: CASSQDGSSSYNEQFF.

The V call is TRBV29-1, the J call TRBJ2-3. The CDR3 spans 13 residues. Germline CDR1 SQVTM, CDR2 ANQGSEA. The CDR3 region is CSVEGLEADTQYF.

The rearrangement links TRBV2 to TRBJ2-5; TCRdb selects TRBD1, and the lack of DNA leaves this call unchecked. Germline CDR1 reads SNHLY; CDR2 reads FYNNEI. This CDR3 comprises 14 residues. The CDR3 here is CASSDAGGRETQYF.

The rearrangement uses TRBV19 and TRBJ2-1; TCRdb calls TRBD2, which cannot be checked without DNA. The CDR3 has 15 amino acids. Germline lookup yields CDR1 LNHDA and CDR2 SQIVND (reference sequence). CDR3 region: CASSILAGGRHEQFF.

The rearrangement uses TRBV12-3 or TRBV12-4 and TRBJ1-5; TCRdb gives TRBD1 as the D gene, but with no DNA this cannot be confirmed. The CDR3 is 11 amino acids. CDR3 region: CASSRDRVRHF.

V is TRBV29-1 and J is TRBJ2-1; the TCRdb D gene call, TRBD1, has no DNA to confirm it. Germline CDR1 and CDR2: SQVTM and ANQGSEA. The CDR3 totals 18 residues. CDR3 protein: CSVSAPGALAASYNEQFF.

The V gene is TRBV3-1, the J gene TRBJ1-5. CDR3 length equals 14 residues. Per the germline V gene, CDR1 is LGHDT and CDR2 is YNNKEL (reference sequence). This chain's CDR3 is CASSHSGTNQPQHF.

V and J are TRBV7-6 and TRBJ2-3. The CDR3 has 12 amino acids. The germline V gene has CDR1 SGHVS and CDR2 FNYEAQ. CDR3 region: CASSLASDTQYF. The variable domain in full, with the rest retrieved from reference TRBV7-6 and TRBJ2-3, is GAGVSQSPRYKVTKRGQDVALRCDPISGHVSLYWYRQALGQGPEFLTYFNYEAQQDKSGLPNDRFSAERPEGSISTLTIQRTEQRDSAMYRCASSLASDTQYFGPGTRLTVL.

The chain couples TRBV29-1 to TRBJ2-1; TCRdb reports TRBD1, a call that lacks DNA to check it against. CDR3 size: 14 residues. Germline V lookup: CDR1 SQVTM, CDR2 ANQGSEA. This chain's CDR3 is CSATDRGRNNEQFF.

This chain connects TRBV7-2 to TRBJ2-3; TCRdb lists TRBD1, though no DNA is available to test this call. The CDR3 length is 17 residues. Germline V gene data show CDR1 as SGHTA and CDR2 as FQGNSA. The CDR3: CASSLGDRNILTDTQYF.

The chain is built from TRBV6-5 and TRBJ1-3; the D call of TRBD1 rests on TCRdb alone, since no DNA is present to check it. Per the germline V gene, CDR1 is MNHEY and CDR2 is SVGAGI. The CDR3 length is 15 residues. CDR3 region: CASSYDPGQGDTIYF.

The chain couples TRBV20-1 to TRBJ1-1; TCRdb names TRBD1, which stays unverified in the absence of DNA. Per germline, CDR1 DFQATT and CDR2 SNEGSKA (reference sequence). This CDR3 has 14 amino acids. The CDR3 protein is CSARGGTGTPEAFF.

The genes are TRBV7-3 and TRBJ2-3; TCRdb names TRBD1, which stays unverified in the absence of DNA. CDR1 SGHTA and CDR2 FQGTGA come from the germline V gene. The CDR3 has 16 residues. This CDR3 is CASSLTGTGDTDTQYF.

This rearrangement joins TRBV12-3 or TRBV12-4 to TRBJ2-1; TCRdb names TRBD2, which stays unverified in the absence of DNA. The CDR3 covers 18 residues. The CDR3 loop is CASSLRLAGGSRGDDQFF.

This rearrangement joins TRBV7-9 to TRBJ2-2; TCRdb proposes TRBD1, but this gene call is untestable without DNA. The CDR3 length is 15 residues. CDR1 and CDR2 from the germline V gene are SEHNR and FQNEAQ (reference sequence). The CDR3 spells CASSYLQTGRGELFF.

The J gene is TRBJ1-1, the V gene TRBV29-1. Per the germline V gene, CDR1 is SQVTM and CDR2 is ANQGSEA. The length of the CDR3 is 11 residues. The CDR3 loop is CSVDWDTEAFF. Full variable domain (outside the CDR3, taken from reference TRBV29-1 and TRBJ1-1): SAVISQKPSRDICQRGTSLTIQCQVDSQVTMMFWYRQQPGQSLTLIATANQGSEATYESGFVIDKFPISRPNLTFSTLTVSNMSPEDSSIYLCSVDWDTEAFFGQGTRLTVV.

This rearrangement joins TRBV20-1 to TRBJ1-1. Germline values: CDR1 DFQATT, CDR2 SNEGSKA (reference sequence). This CDR3 region has 13 residues. The CDR3 loop is CSARDGVNTEAFF.

The rearrangement joins TRBV15 to TRBJ1-5. The CDR3 totals 13 residues. Looked up from germline, CDR1 is LNHNV and CDR2 is YYDKDF (reference sequence). The CDR3 is CATSRNSNQPQHF.

V usage is TRBV20-1 and J usage is TRBJ1-6; as DNA is missing, the TRBD1 call by TCRdb cannot be tested. This CDR3 is 12 amino acids long. The germline V gene has CDR1 DFQATT and CDR2 SNEGSKA (reference sequence). The CDR3 loop reads CSATGVESPLHF.

V gene TRBV7-6 combines with J gene TRBJ2-1. This CDR3 has 14 amino acids. The germline CDR1 and CDR2 sequences are SGHVS and FNYEAQ. The CDR3 protein is CASRDEGSYNEQFF.

V gene TRBV3-1 combines with J gene TRBJ2-2; TCRdb reports TRBD1, a call that lacks DNA to check it against. Germline V lookup: CDR1 LGHDT, CDR2 YNNKEL (reference sequence). The CDR3 is made up of 18 amino acids. CDR3 residues: CASSPRRPGTGATGELFF. The full variable domain, its missing parts supplied by reference TRBV3-1 and TRBJ2-2, is DTAVSQTPKYLVTQMGNDKSIKCEQNLGHDTMYWYKQDSKKFLKIMFSYNNKELIINETVPNRFSPKSPDKAHLNLHINSLELGDSAVYFCASSPRRPGTGATGELFFGEGSRLTVL.

CDR3 amino acids: CASSFVLEGGEGTEAFF. The chain links TRBV6-5 to TRBJ1-1. Germline CDR1 is MNHEY and CDR2 is SVGAGI. CDR3 length: 17 residues.

The chain carries TRBV29-1 and TRBJ2-4. Per the germline V gene, CDR1 is SQVTM and CDR2 is ANQGSEA. This CDR3 region has 13 residues. This chain's CDR3 is CSVSGLARNIQYF.